The sequence of this TCR beta chain was determined in a study of blood T cells in healthy people across ages. Study-level points and caveats: Older age went with lower TCR beta diversity per million T cells, in a roughly linear way.

PCR was performed a second time for about 6 to 12 cycles using a sample-barcoded 5' primer and a J-beta primer mix. Each cDNA was tagged by a template-switch adaptor containing 12 random nucleotides. Each CDR3 protein gets one entry after TCRdb re-called the 5' RACE reads with MiXCR. Of roughly 830,000 distinct CDR3 sequences listed, around two thirds are singletons. Every sample had a minimum of 6.5 million PBMCs isolated. Samples each yielded at least 5.5 micrograms of total RNA. The table lists this clonotype with a few counts. Its antigen is not known. Germline-derived CDR1 and CDR2 are SGHVS and FNYEAQ. This CDR3 is 17 amino acids long.

Sequencing input: blood. This TCR came from a man aged 25-45 years in good health. The genes are TRBV7-6 and TRBJ2-5; D is tentatively TRBD1 or TRBD2 (5 bases each). The DNA end is a closer match to TRBJ2-7, so the J assignment may be wrong. This CDR3 is CASSLRLTFRQSYEQYF. The DNA for the CDR3 is TGTGCCAGCAGCTTACGACTAACCTTTCGACAGAGCTACGAGCAGTACTTC.